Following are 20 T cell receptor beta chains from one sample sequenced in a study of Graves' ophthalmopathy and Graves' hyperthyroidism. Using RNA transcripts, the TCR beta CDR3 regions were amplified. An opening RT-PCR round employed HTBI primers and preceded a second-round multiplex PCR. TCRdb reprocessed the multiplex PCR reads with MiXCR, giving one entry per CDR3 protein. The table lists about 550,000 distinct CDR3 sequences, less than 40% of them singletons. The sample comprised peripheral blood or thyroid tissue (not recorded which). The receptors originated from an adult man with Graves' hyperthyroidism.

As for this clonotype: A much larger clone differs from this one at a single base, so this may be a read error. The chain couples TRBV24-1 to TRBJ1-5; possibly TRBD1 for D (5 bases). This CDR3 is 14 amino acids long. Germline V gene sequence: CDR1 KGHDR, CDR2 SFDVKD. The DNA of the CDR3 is TGTGCCACCAGTGGGGCGGGTCCGGGGCAGCACCAGCATTTT. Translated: CATSGAGPGQHQHF.

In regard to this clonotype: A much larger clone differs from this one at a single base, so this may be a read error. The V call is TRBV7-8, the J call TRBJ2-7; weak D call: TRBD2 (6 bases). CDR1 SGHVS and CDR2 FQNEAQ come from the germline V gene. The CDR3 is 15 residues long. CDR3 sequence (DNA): TGTGCCAGCAGCGTAGCGGCCGGGTATACCTACGAGCAGTACTTC. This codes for CASSVAAGYTYEQYF.

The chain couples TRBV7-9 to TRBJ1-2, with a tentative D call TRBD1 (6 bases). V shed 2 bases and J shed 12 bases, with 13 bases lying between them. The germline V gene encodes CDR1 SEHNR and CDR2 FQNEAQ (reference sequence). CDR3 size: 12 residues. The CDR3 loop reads CASSLTGLGNTF. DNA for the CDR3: TGTGCCAGCAGCTTAACAGGGTTGGGCAACACCTTC.

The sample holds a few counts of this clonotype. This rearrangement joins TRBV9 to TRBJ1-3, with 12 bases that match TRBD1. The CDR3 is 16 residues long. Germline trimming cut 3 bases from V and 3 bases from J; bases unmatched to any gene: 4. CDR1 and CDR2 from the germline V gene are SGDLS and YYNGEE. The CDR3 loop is CASSGGTGGGGNTIYF. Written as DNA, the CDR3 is TGTGCCAGCAGCGGAGGGACAGGGGGCGGTGGAAACACCATATATTTT.

DNA for the CDR3: TGCAGCGTTGGCCCTTTCACCGGGGAGCTGTTTTTT. Translating it yields CSVGPFTGELFF. The chain links TRBV29-1 to TRBJ2-2, with D unresolved. Germline CDR1 reads SQVTM; CDR2 reads ANQGSEA. V shed 4 bases and J shed 4 bases, with 7 bases lying between them. The CDR3 sequence is 12 residues long.

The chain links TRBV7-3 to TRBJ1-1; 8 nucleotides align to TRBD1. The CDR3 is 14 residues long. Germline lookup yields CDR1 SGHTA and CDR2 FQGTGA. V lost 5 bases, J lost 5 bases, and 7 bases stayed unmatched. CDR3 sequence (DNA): TGTGCCAGCAGCCCAGGGGGCACTGGAACTGAAGCTTTCTTT. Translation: CASSPGGTGTEAFF.

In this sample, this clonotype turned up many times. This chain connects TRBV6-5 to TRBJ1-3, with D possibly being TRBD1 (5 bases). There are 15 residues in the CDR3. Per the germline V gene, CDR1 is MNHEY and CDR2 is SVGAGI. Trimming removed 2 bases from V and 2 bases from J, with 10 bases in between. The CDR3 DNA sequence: TGTGCCAGCAGTTACGACAGACTGGCTGGAAACACCATATATTTT. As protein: CASSYDRLAGNTIYF.

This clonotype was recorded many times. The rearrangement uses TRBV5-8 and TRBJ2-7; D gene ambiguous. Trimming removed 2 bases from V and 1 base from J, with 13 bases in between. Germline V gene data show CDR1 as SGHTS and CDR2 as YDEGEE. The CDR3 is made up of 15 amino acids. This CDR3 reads CASSFGALQSYEQYF. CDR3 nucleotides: TGTGCCAGCAGCTTTGGAGCCCTCCAATCCTACGAGCAGTACTTC.

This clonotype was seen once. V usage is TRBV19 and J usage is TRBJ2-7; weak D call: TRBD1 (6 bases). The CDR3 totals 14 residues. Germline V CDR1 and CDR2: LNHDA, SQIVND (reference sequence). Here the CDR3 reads CARGPGHLSYEQYF. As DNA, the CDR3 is TGTGCTAGAGGGCCGGGACACCTTTCCTACGAGCAGTACTTC. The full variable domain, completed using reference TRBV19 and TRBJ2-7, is DGGITQSPKYLFRKEGQNVTLSCEQNLNHDAMYWYRQDPGQGLRLIYYSQIVNDFQKGDIAEGYSVSREKKESFPLTVTSAQKNPTAFYLCARGPGHLSYEQYFGPGTRLTVT.

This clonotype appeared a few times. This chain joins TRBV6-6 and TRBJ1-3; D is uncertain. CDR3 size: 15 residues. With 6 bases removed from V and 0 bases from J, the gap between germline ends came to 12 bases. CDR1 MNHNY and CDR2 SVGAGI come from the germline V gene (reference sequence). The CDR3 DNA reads TGTGCCAGCAGAGCTCAAGATATCTCTGGAAACACCATATATTTT. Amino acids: CASRAQDISGNTIYF.

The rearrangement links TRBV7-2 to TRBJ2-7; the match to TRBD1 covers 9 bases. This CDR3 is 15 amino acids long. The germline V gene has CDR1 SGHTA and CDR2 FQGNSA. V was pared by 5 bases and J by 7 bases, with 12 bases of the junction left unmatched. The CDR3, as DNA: TGTGCCAGCAGCCACCGGGACAGGGAGCGCAATGAGCAGTACTTC. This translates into CASSHRDRERNEQYF.

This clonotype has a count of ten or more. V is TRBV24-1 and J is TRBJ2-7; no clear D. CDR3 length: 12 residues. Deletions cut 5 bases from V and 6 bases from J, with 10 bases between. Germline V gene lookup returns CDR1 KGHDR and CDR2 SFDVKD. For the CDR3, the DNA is TGTGCCACCAGTGCGTTAGCAGGCGAGCAGTACTTC. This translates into CATSALAGEQYF.

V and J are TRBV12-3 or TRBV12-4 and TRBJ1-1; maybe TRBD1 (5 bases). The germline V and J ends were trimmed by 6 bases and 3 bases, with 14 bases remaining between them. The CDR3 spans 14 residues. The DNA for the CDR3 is TGTGCCAGCAGCCAAGGGGCGGGGTACACTGAAGCTTTCTTT. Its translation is CASSQGAGYTEAFF.

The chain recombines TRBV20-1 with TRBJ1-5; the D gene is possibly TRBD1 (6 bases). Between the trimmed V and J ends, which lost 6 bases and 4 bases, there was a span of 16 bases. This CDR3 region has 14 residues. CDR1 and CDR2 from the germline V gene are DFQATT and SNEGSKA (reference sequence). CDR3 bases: TGCAGTGCACCTCAACAGGGCCTAAATCAGCCCCAGCATTTT. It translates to CSAPQQGLNQPQHF.

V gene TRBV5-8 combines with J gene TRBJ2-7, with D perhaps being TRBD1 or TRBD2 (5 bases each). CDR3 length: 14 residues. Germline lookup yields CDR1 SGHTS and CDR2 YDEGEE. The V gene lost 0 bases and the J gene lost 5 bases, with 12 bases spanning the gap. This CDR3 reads CASSLGGDKNEQYF. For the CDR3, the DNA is TGTGCCAGCAGCTTGGGAGGGGATAAGAACGAGCAGTACTTC. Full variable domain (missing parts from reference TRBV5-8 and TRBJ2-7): EAGVTQSPTHLIKTRGQQATLRCSPISGHTSVYWYQQALGLGLQFLLWYDEGEERNRGNFPPRFSGRQFPNYSSELNVNALELEDSALYLCASSLGGDKNEQYFGPGTRLTVT.

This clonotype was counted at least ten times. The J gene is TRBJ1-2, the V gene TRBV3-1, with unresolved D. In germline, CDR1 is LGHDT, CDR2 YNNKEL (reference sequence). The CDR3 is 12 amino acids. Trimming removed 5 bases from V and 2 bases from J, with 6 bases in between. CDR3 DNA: TGTGCCAGCAGCTCCCGGAACTATGGCTACACCTTC. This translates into CASSSRNYGYTF.

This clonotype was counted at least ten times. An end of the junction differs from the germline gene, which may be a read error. CDR3 coding DNA: TGCAGCGTTGTTGGAACTGGAGACACCATATATTTT. Protein product: CSVVGTGDTIYF. The V gene is TRBV29-1, the J gene TRBJ1-3, with no clear D. The germline V gene has CDR1 SQVTM and CDR2 ANQGSEA. The CDR3 is 12 amino acids.

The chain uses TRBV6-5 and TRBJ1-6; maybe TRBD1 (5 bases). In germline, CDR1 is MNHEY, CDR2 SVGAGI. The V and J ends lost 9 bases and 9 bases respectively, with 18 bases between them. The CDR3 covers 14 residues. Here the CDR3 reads CASQGATSSSPLHF. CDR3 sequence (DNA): TGTGCCAGTCAAGGGGCTACTTCGAGTTCACCCCTCCACTTT.

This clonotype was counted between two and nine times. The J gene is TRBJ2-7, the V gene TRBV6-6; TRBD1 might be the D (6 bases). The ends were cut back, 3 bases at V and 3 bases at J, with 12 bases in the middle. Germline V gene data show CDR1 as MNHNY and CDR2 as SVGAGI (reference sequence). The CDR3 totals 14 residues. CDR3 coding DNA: TGTGCCAGCAGTTATGGAGACAGGTTCTACGAGCAGTACTTC. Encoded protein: CASSYGDRFYEQYF.

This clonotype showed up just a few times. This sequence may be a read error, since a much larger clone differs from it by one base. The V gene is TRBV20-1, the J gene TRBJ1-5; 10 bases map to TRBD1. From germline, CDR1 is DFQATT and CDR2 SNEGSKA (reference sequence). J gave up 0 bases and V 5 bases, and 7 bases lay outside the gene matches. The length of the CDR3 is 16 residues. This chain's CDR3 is CSAWDRGKYSNQPQHF. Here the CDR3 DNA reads TGCAGTGCTTGGGACAGGGGAAAATATAGCAATCAGCCCCAGCATTTT.